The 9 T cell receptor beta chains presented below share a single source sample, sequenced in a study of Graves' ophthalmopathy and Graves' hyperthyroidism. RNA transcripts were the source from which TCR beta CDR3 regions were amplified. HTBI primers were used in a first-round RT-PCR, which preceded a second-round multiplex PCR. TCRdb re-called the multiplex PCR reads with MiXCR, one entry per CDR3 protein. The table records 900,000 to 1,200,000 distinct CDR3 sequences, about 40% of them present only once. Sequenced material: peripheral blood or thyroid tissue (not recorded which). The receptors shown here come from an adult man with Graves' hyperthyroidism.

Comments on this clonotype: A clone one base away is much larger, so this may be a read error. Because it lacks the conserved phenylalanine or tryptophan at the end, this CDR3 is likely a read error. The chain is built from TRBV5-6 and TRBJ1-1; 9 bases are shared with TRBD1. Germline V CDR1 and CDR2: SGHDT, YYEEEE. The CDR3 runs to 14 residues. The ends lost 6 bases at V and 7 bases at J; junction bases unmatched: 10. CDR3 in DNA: TGTGCCAGCAACCTTAACAGGGGGCGCGGTGAAGCTTTCTCT. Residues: CASNLNRGRGEAFS.

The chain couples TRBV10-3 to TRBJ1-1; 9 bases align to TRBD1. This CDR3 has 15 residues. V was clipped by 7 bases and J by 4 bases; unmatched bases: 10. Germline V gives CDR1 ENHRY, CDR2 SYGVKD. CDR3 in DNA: TGTGCCATCAAGGAGGGGGACAGGGAGGGCACTGAAGCTTTCTTT. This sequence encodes CAIKEGDREGTEAFF.

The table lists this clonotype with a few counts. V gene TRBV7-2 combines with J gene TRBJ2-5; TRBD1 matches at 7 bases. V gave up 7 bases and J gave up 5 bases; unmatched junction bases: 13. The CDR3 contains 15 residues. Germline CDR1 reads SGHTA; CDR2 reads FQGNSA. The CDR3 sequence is CASNNPGTAAETQYF. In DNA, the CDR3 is TGTGCCAGCAACAATCCCGGGACAGCTGCGGAGACCCAGTACTTC.

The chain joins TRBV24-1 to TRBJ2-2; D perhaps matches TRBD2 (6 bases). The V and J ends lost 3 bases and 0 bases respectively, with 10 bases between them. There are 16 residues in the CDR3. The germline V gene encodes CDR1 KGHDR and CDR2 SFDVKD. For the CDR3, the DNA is TGTGCCACCAGTGATCCCGGGGGTACGAACACCGGGGAGCTGTTTTTT. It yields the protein CATSDPGGTNTGELFF.

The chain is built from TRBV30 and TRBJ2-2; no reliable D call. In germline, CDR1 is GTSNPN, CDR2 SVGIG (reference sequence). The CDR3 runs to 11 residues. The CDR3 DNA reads TGTGCTTCTCCAGCTGGCGGGGAGCTGTTTTTT. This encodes CASPAGGELFF.

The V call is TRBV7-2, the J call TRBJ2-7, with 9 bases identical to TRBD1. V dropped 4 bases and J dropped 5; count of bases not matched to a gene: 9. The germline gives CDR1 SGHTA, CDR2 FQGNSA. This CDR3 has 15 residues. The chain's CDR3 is CASSYRGQGAHEQYF. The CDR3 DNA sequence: TGTGCCAGCAGCTACAGGGGGCAGGGGGCCCACGAGCAGTACTTC.

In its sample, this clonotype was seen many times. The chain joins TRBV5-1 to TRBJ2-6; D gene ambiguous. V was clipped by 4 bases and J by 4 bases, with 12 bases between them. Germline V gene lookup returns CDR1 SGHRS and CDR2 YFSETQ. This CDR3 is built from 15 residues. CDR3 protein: CASSLGPTGANVLTF. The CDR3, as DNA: TGCGCCAGCAGCCTAGGCCCGACCGGGGCCAACGTCCTGACTTTC.

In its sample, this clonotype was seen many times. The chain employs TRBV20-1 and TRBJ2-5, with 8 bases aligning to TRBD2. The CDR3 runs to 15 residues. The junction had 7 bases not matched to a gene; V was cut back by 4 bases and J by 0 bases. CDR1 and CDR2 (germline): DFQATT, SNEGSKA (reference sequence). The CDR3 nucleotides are TGCAGTGCTACCTTTGATAGCGGGGACCAAGAGACCCAGTACTTC. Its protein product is CSATFDSGDQETQYF.

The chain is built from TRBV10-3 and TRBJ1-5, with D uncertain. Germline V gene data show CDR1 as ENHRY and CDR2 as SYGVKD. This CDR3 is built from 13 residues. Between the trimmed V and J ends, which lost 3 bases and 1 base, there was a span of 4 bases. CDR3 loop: CAISDNSNQPQHF. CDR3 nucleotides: TGTGCCATCAGTGATAACAGCAATCAGCCCCAGCATTTT.